This T cell receptor beta chain was retrieved from a study of T-cell memory formation after mild COVID-19. Study at large: TCR clusters showed largely donor specificity. Study outcomes and limitations: Nothing confirmed that second-wave clones peaking on day 37 were specific for SARS-CoV-2. Of the contracting clones, CD4+ ones lay mainly in CM and EM, and CD8+ ones in EMRA. Whereas later expanders leaned CD4+, clones contracting day 15 to 85 showed a balanced CD4/CD8 makeup.

V gave up 3 bases and J gave up 3 bases, with 12 bases separating them. This CDR3 has 15 amino acids. Per germline, CDR1 SGHTA and CDR2 FQGNSA. Points on this clonotype: Its cognate antigen is unknown.

TCRdb independently ran MiXCR on the 5' RACE reads; one entry per CDR3 protein. The table shows about 260,000 distinct CDR3 sequences, with approximately 7.6% occurring only once. Sequenced sample: PBMCs or a T cell subset sorted from them (not recorded which). The source of this sequence is a man aged 18 to 30 who had mild COVID-19 (a few samples of this study predate the infection). Cell type and time point are not known. V and J are TRBV7-2 and TRBJ1-5; D might be TRBD1 (5 bases). The CDR3 nucleotides read TGTGCCAGCAGCTTCTTCGGGGGTTACAATCAGCCCCAGCATTTT. It specifies CASSFFGGYNQPQHF.